The 3 T cell receptor beta chains in this list originate from one sample, sequenced in a study of early T cells in non-severe SARS-CoV-2 infection. TCRdb reanalysed the 5' RACE reads using MiXCR and keeps one entry per CDR3 protein. The table records roughly 50,000 distinct CDR3 sequences, approximately 8% of them present only once. Sequencing was done on a sample of whole blood. The receptors here all came from an adult who was a healthcare worker with PCR-confirmed SARS-CoV-2 infection or an uninfected control (not recorded which).

The chain carries TRBV27 and TRBJ2-7, with no clear D. The V end was cut by 2 bases, the J end by 3 bases, with 17 bases between. Germline CDR1 and CDR2: MNHEY and SMNVEV (reference sequence). This CDR3 is 16 amino acids long. CDR3 residues: CASSLGVGQRYYEQYF. The CDR3 DNA follows: TGTGCCAGCAGTTTAGGGGTCGGGCAGCGATACTACGAGCAGTACTTC.

The gene calls are TRBV20-1 and TRBJ2-5; TRBD2 matches 9 bases. After removal of 3 bases from V and 5 bases from J, the junction contained 10 bases not matched to a gene. The CDR3 is 15 amino acids. Germline values: CDR1 DFQATT, CDR2 SNEGSKA (reference sequence). The CDR3 loop is CSARLGLAGFETQYF. The CDR3 coding sequence is TGCAGTGCTAGGCTGGGGCTAGCGGGATTCGAGACCCAGTACTTC.

This sequence joins TRBV12-3 or TRBV12-4 and TRBJ1-6; TRBD1 aligns across 9 bases. V trimming: 5 bases; J trimming: 10 bases; junction bases outside the gene matches: 6. The CDR3 has 14 amino acids. The CDR3 DNA is TGTGCCAGCAGTGGGACAGGGTCGGGATCACCCCTCCACTTT. Its protein product is CASSGTGSGSPLHF.